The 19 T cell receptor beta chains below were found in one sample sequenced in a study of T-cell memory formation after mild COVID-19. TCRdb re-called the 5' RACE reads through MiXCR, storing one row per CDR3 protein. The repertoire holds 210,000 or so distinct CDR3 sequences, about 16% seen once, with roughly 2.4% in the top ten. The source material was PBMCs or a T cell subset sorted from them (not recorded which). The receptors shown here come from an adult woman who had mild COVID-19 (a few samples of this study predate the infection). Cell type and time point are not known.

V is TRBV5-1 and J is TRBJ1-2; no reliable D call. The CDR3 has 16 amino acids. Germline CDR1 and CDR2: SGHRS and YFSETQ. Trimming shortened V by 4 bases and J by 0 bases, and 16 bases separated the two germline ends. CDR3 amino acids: CASSARIPDSNYGYTF. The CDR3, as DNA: TGCGCCAGCAGCGCCAGGATACCGGACTCTAACTATGGCTACACCTTC.

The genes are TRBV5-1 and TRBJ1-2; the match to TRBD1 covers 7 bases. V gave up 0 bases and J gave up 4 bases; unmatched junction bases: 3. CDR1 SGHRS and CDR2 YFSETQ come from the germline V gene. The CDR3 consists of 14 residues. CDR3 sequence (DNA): TGCGCCAGCAGCTTGGAGGCAGGGGGCTATGGCTACACCTTC. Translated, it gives CASSLEAGGYGYTF. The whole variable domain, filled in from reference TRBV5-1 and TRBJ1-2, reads KAGVTQTPRYLIKTRGQQVTLSCSPISGHRSVSWYQQTPGQGLQFLFEYFSETQRNKGNFPGRFSGRQFSNSRSEMNVSTLELGDSALYLCASSLEAGGYGYTFGSGTRLTVV.

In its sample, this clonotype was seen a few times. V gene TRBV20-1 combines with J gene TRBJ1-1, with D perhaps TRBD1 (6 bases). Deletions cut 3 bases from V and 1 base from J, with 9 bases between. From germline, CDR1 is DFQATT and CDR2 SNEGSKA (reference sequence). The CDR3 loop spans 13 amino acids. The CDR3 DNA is TGCAGTGCTAGCCAGACAGGGAACACTGAAGCTTTCTTT. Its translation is CSASQTGNTEAFF.

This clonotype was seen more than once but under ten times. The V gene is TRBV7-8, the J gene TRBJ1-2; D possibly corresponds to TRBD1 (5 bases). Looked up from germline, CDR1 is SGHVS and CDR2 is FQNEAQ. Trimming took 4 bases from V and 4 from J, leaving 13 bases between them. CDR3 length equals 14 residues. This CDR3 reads CASSSGGVPYGYTF. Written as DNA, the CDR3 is TGTGCCAGCAGCTCTGGGGGGGTCCCCTATGGCTACACCTTC.

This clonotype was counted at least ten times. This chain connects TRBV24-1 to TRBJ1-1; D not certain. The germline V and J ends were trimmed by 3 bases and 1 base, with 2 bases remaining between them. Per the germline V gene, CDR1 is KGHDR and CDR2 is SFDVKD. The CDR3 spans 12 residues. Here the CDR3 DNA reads TGTGCCACCAGTGATCGGAACACTGAAGCTTTCTTT. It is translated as CATSDRNTEAFF.

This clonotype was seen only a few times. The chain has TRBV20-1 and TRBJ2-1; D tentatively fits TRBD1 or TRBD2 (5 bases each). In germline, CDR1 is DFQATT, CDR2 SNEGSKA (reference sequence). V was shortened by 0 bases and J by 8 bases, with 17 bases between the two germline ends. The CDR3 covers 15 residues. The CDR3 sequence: CSARDPGTQMDEQFF. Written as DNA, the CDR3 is TGCAGTGCTAGAGATCCCGGGACCCAGATGGATGAGCAGTTCTTC.

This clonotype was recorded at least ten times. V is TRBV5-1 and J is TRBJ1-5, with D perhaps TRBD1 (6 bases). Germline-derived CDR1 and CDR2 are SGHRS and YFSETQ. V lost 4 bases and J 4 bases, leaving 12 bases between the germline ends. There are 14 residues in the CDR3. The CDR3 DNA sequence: TGCGCCAGCAGCAGGGGGGAGGCGAATCAGCCCCAGCATTTT. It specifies CASSRGEANQPQHF.

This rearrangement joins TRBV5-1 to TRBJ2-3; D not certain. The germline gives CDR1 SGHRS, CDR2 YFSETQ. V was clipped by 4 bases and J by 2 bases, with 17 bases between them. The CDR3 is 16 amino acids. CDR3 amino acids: CASSLGQQNPTDTQYF. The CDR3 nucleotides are TGCGCCAGCAGCCTAGGGCAGCAGAACCCCACAGATACGCAGTATTTT.

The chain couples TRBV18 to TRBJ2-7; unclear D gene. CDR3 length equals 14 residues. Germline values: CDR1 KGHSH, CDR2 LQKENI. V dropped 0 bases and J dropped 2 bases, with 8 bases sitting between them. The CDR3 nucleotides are TGTGCCAGCTCACCACCGTCGTCGGCCTACGAGCAGTACTTC. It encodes CASSPPSSAYEQYF.

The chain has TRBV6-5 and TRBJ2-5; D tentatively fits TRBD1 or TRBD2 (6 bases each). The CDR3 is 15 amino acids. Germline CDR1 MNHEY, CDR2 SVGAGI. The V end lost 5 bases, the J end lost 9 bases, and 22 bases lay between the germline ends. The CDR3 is CASSKDSHPERAQYF. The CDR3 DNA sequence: TGTGCCAGCAGTAAGGACAGCCACCCCGAGCGGGCCCAGTACTTC.

CDR3 residues: CASSSGTSGGVQETQYF. CDR3 DNA sequence: TGTGCCAGCAGCTCAGGGACTAGCGGGGGGGTCCAAGAGACCCAGTACTTC. The rearrangement uses TRBV7-2 and TRBJ2-5, with TRBD2 identical over 16 bases. With 4 bases clipped from V and 1 base from J, the junction kept 3 bases outside the gene matches. The germline V gene has CDR1 SGHTA and CDR2 FQGNSA. This CDR3 region has 17 residues.

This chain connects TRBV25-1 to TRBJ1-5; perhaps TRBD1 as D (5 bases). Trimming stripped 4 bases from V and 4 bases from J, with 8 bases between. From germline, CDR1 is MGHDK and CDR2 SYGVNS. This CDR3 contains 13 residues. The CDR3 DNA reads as TGTGCCAGCAGTGGTTCAGGGAATCAGCCCCAGCATTTT. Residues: CASSGSGNQPQHF.

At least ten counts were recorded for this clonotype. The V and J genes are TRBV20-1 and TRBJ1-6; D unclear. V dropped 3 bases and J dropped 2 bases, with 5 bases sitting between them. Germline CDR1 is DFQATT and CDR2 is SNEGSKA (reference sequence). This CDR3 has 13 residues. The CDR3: CSARVTYNSPLHF. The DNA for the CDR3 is TGCAGTGCTAGGGTAACCTATAATTCACCCCTCCACTTT.

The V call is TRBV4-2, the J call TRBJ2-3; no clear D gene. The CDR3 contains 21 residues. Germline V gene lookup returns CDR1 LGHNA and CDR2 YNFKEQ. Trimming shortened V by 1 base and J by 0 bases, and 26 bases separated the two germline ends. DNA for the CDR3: TGTGCCAGCAGCCAAGGGAAATATAGGAGTAGTGATGTGGGTAGCACAGATACGCAGTATTTT. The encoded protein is CASSQGKYRSSDVGSTDTQYF.

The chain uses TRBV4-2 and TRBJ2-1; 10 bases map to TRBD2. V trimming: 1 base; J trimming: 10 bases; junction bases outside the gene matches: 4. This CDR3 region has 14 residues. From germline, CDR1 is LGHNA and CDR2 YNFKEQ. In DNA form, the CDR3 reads TGTGCCAGCAGCCAAGGCGCTAGCGGGAGCGAGCAGTTCTTC. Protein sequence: CASSQGASGSEQFF.

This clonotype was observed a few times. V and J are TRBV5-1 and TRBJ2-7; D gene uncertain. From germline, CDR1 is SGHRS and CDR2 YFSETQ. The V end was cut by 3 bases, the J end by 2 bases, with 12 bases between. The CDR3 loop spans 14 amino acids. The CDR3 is CASSSSGSPYEQYF. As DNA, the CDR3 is TGCGCCAGCAGCTCCAGTGGCAGCCCCTACGAGCAGTACTTC.

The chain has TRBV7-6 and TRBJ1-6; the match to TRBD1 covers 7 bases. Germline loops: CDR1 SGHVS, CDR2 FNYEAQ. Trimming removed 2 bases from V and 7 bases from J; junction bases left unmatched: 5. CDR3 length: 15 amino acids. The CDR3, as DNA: TGTGCCAGCAGCTTACACAGGGGAGGAAATTCACCCCTCCACTTT. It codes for CASSLHRGGNSPLHF.

CDR3 loop: CASTPPGGSGANVLTF. CDR3 DNA: TGTGCCAGCACCCCCCCCGGCGGGTCTGGGGCCAACGTCCTGACTTTC. V is TRBV9 and J is TRBJ2-6; maybe TRBD2 (5 bases). Per the germline V gene, CDR1 is SGDLS and CDR2 is YYNGEE. The germline V and J ends were trimmed by 6 bases and 1 base, with 14 bases remaining between them. This CDR3 contains 16 residues.

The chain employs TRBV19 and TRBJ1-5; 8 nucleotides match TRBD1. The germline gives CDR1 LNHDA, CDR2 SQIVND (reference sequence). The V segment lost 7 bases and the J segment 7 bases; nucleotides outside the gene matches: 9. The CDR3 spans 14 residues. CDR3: CASTPSDRVQPQHF. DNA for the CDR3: TGTGCCAGTACCCCCTCGGACAGGGTGCAGCCCCAGCATTTT.